Following are 24 T cell receptor beta chains from one sample sequenced in a study of T cells after yellow fever vaccination. TCRdb re-called the 5' RACE reads through MiXCR, storing one row per CDR3 protein. The sample consists of under 150,000 distinct CDR3 sequences, roughly 8% of them appearing once. The source was CD4+ T cells sorted from PBMCs, collected 5 days after the yellow fever booster vaccination. The source is a man aged 30 to 45 who received the YFV17D yellow fever vaccine.

In its sample, this clonotype was seen many times. The rearrangement links TRBV20-1 to TRBJ2-2, with D hard to call. With 0 bases removed from V and 5 bases from J, the gap between germline ends came to 7 bases. Germline CDR1 DFQATT, CDR2 SNEGSKA (reference sequence). The CDR3 has 13 amino acids. As DNA, the CDR3 is TGCAGTGCTAGAGATCCCCGTACCGGGGAGCTGTTTTTT. Translation: CSARDPRTGELFF.

This clonotype was observed many times. The genes are TRBV6-6 and TRBJ2-5; D is unclear. This CDR3 is 13 amino acids long. Germline V gene sequence: CDR1 MNHNY, CDR2 SVGAGI (reference sequence). Trimming took off 5 bases at V and 7 bases at J, with 14 bases between the two ends. CDR3 loop: CASSPPFPATQYF. In DNA form, the CDR3 reads TGTGCCAGCAGTCCCCCTTTTCCTGCGACCCAGTACTTC.

This clonotype was recorded at least ten times. J is TRBJ2-2 and V is TRBV20-1; D not resolved. Germline CDR1 and CDR2: DFQATT and SNEGSKA (reference sequence). CDR3 length: 15 residues. Between the trimmed V and J ends, which lost 3 bases and 4 bases, there was a span of 15 bases. The CDR3 is CSASSRVEATGELFF. The CDR3 DNA follows: TGCAGTGCTAGCTCACGAGTTGAGGCCACCGGGGAGCTGTTTTTT.

This clonotype was recorded many times. The rearrangement uses TRBV20-1 and TRBJ2-5, with D possibly matching TRBD1 (6 bases). This CDR3 spans 12 amino acids. Looked up from germline, CDR1 is DFQATT and CDR2 is SNEGSKA (reference sequence). The V end was cut by 6 bases, the J end by 1 base, with 9 bases between. DNA for the CDR3: TGCAGTGCCCGACAGGTCCAAGAGACCCAGTACTTC. It specifies CSARQVQETQYF.

Ten or more counts support this clonotype. The CDR3 DNA is TGCGCCAGCAGCATAAACAGGGAAATTCACACAGATACGCAGTATTTT. Its protein is CASSINREIHTDTQYF. This rearrangement joins TRBV5-1 to TRBJ2-3; TRBD1 is a possible D gene (6 bases). This CDR3 comprises 16 residues. V dropped 4 bases and J dropped 2 bases, with 17 bases sitting between them. Germline V gives CDR1 SGHRS, CDR2 YFSETQ. The whole variable domain, filled in from reference TRBV5-1 and TRBJ2-3, reads KAGVTQTPRYLIKTRGQQVTLSCSPISGHRSVSWYQQTPGQGLQFLFEYFSETQRNKGNFPGRFSGRQFSNSRSEMNVSTLELGDSALYLCASSINREIHTDTQYFGPGTRLTVL.

The rearrangement links TRBV20-1 to TRBJ2-5, with TRBD1 matching over 8 bases. Germline V lookup: CDR1 DFQATT, CDR2 SNEGSKA (reference sequence). This CDR3 has 14 residues. With V trimmed by 3 bases and J by 3 bases, 6 bases remained unmatched. CDR3 sequence reads: CSARRDRRKETQYF. In DNA, the CDR3 is TGCAGTGCTAGGCGGGACAGGAGGAAAGAGACCCAGTACTTC.

Remarks on this clonotype: A single base separates this from a much larger clone, so it may be a read error. This rearrangement joins TRBV5-1 to TRBJ2-3, with 9 nucleotides matching TRBD2. V dropped 2 bases and J dropped 1; count of bases not matched to a gene: 11. The germline V gene has CDR1 SGHRS and CDR2 YFSETQ. This CDR3 comprises 18 residues. CDR3 nucleotides: TGCGCCAGCAGCTTCGGGACTAGCCGGAGACAGGGCACAGATACGCAGTATTTT. Amino acids: CASSFGTSRRQGTDTQYF.

This clonotype was observed a handful of times. The chain is built from TRBV20-1 and TRBJ2-1; 11 nucleotides match TRBD2. Germline assignment: CDR1 DFQATT and CDR2 SNEGSKA (reference sequence). V shed 6 bases and J 0 bases; nucleotides not matched to a gene: 7. The CDR3 extends over 16 amino acids. In nucleotides, the CDR3 is TGCAGTGCAACCGGGACTAGCGGTCTCTCCTACAATGAGCAGTTCTTC. This translates into CSATGTSGLSYNEQFF.

A few counts support this clonotype. The chain couples TRBV5-6 to TRBJ2-5, with D maybe TRBD1 (6 bases). V was pared by 4 bases and J by 5 bases, with 27 bases between. The V gene's germline CDR1 is SGHDT and CDR2 YYEEEE. CDR3 length: 18 amino acids. This chain's CDR3 is CASSVLAEPWRQGETQYF. CDR3 sequence (DNA): TGTGCCAGCAGCGTATTGGCGGAGCCTTGGCGTCAGGGGGAGACCCAGTACTTC.

This clonotype was detected a few times. The V gene is TRBV5-4, the J gene TRBJ2-5; 7 positions agree with TRBD1. The V gene end was trimmed by 4 bases and the J gene end by 5 bases; junction bases not matched to a gene: 11. Germline CDR1 SGHNT, CDR2 YYREEE (reference sequence). The CDR3 runs to 15 residues. This CDR3 is CASSPATGIDETQYF. DNA of the CDR3: TGTGCCAGCAGCCCCGCGACAGGGATAGACGAGACCCAGTACTTC.

This clonotype was seen at least ten times. The chain is built from TRBV5-1 and TRBJ2-3; 7 bases fit TRBD1. The CDR3 has 15 residues. J lost 3 bases, V lost 0 bases, and 4 bases had no gene match. Germline V gene lookup returns CDR1 SGHRS and CDR2 YFSETQ. CDR3 nucleotides: TGCGCCAGCAGCTTGGAGGGGGCTTTTACAGATACGCAGTATTTT. Its translation: CASSLEGAFTDTQYF.

At least ten counts were recorded for this clonotype. This sequence joins TRBV6-5 and TRBJ1-4, with D uncertain. Germline V lookup: CDR1 MNHEY, CDR2 SVGAGI. Trimming pared 0 bases from V and 7 bases from J, leaving 12 bases between. The CDR3 is made up of 15 amino acids. This CDR3 reads CASSYSIGEGEKLFF. As DNA, the CDR3 is TGTGCCAGCAGTTACTCGATCGGTGAGGGTGAAAAACTGTTTTTT.

About this clonotype itself: This clone may be a read error of a much larger clone one base away. The genes are TRBV12-3 or TRBV12-4 and TRBJ2-7; D remains unclear. The CDR3 is 11 amino acids. The CDR3 DNA follows: TGTCCCAGCACCTCTGAATACGAGCAGTACTTC. It encodes CPSTSEYEQYF.

Many counts were recorded for this clonotype. The chain combines TRBV11-2 with TRBJ2-4; possible D gene TRBD1, 5 bases. This CDR3 spans 16 amino acids. Germline CDR1 is SGHAT and CDR2 is FQNNGV. Trimming stripped 0 bases from V and 0 bases from J, with 9 bases between. CDR3 nucleotide sequence: TGTGCCAGCAGCTTAGAGTTGGGGCCAGCCAAAAACATTCAGTACTTC. Encoded protein: CASSLELGPAKNIQYF.

At least ten counts were recorded for this clonotype. V and J are TRBV20-1 and TRBJ1-1; D might be TRBD1 (6 bases). Germline values: CDR1 DFQATT, CDR2 SNEGSKA (reference sequence). The CDR3 has 15 amino acids. V lost 3 bases, J lost 4 bases, and 18 bases lay in between. The CDR3: CSARTGAGGGTEAFF. The CDR3 DNA reads as TGCAGTGCTAGGACGGGGGCGGGAGGTGGCACTGAAGCTTTCTTT.

This clonotype was seen at least ten times. V and J are TRBV18 and TRBJ2-1; D uncertain. The V and J ends lost 1 base and 3 bases respectively, with 16 bases between them. CDR3 length: 17 amino acids. Germline CDR1 KGHSH, CDR2 LQKENI. The CDR3 sequence is CASSPLIGSGVYNEQFF. CDR3 nucleotide sequence: TGTGCCAGCTCACCACTAATCGGTAGTGGGGTCTACAATGAGCAGTTCTTC.

Many counts were recorded for this clonotype. V usage is TRBV7-2 and J usage is TRBJ2-7, with 10 bases fitting TRBD1. Germline-derived CDR1 and CDR2 are SGHTA and FQGNSA. CDR3 length equals 16 residues. V lost 5 bases to trimming and J lost 3 bases; unmatched junction nucleotides: 10. The CDR3 region is CASSSLGGTGDYEQYF. The CDR3 DNA reads TGTGCCAGCAGCAGCCTGGGGGGGACAGGGGACTACGAGCAGTACTTC.

This clonotype occurred many times. V and J are TRBV3-1 and TRBJ2-2; 13 bases are a match to TRBD2. V shed 4 bases and J 6 bases; nucleotides not matched to a gene: 2. The length of the CDR3 is 15 residues. Germline V gene data show CDR1 as LGHDT and CDR2 as YNNKEL (reference sequence). The DNA of the CDR3 is TGTGCCAGCAGCCTGGGACTAGCGGGACCCGGGGAGCTGTTTTTT. Its translation is CASSLGLAGPGELFF.

This clonotype was counted ten times or more. V usage is TRBV5-1 and J usage is TRBJ2-5; 7 nucleotides line up with TRBD1. Germline V gene data show CDR1 as SGHRS and CDR2 as YFSETQ. V shed 4 bases, J shed 5 bases, and the junction held 8 bases outside the gene matches. The CDR3 contains 14 residues. The CDR3 DNA reads TGCGCCAGCAGCACCGGACAGGCCGTGGAGACCCAGTACTTC. It specifies CASSTGQAVETQYF.

A note on this clonotype: This may be a read error, as it is one base from a much larger clone. The gene calls are TRBV20-1 and TRBJ2-1; D is tentatively TRBD1 or TRBD2 (6 bases each). With 0 bases removed from V and 15 bases from J, the gap between germline ends came to 24 bases. Germline assignment: CDR1 DFQATT and CDR2 SNEGSKA (reference sequence). The CDR3 loop spans 15 amino acids. The CDR3 DNA reads as TGCAGTGCTAGAGATCGGACAGAGGGCGCGGGGCCTGTGTTCTTC. This gives the protein CSARDRTEGAGPVFF.

This clonotype appeared many times. The CDR3 DNA sequence: TGTGCCATAGCACAGGGGCCTATCACAGATACGCAGTATTTT. This translates into CAIAQGPITDTQYF. The rearrangement links TRBV2 to TRBJ2-3; TRBD1 matches 7 bases. The trim removed 10 bases at V and 2 bases at J, leaving 9 bases unmatched. CDR1 and CDR2 (germline): SNHLY, FYNNEI. The CDR3 covers 14 residues.

This clonotype was counted ten times or more. The rearrangement links TRBV20-1 to TRBJ1-5; D is possibly TRBD1 (5 bases). Germline V gene sequence: CDR1 DFQATT, CDR2 SNEGSKA (reference sequence). CDR3 length: 13 amino acids. Trimming took 4 bases from V and 4 from J, leaving 11 bases between them. The CDR3 bases are TGCAGTGCTACCCGGGACCGAAATCAGCCCCAGCATTTT. This gives the protein CSATRDRNQPQHF.

The sample holds many counts of this clonotype. This chain connects TRBV11-2 to TRBJ2-1; TRBD2 aligns across 7 bases. Looked up from germline, CDR1 is SGHAT and CDR2 is FQNNGV. The CDR3 runs to 16 residues. The junction had 7 bases not matched to a gene; V was cut back by 3 bases and J by 2 bases. CDR3 nucleotides: TGTGCCAGCAGCTTCCTGTCGGGGGGACCCTACAATGAGCAGTTCTTC. Translating it yields CASSFLSGGPYNEQFF.

This clonotype was picked up many times. The chain joins TRBV20-1 to TRBJ2-1; no clear D. Trimming took 0 bases from V and 9 from J, leaving 9 bases between them. Per germline, CDR1 DFQATT and CDR2 SNEGSKA (reference sequence). This CDR3 has 12 residues. The CDR3 nucleotides are TGCAGTGCTAGAGATCGGTGGAGTGAGCAGTTCTTC. It yields the protein CSARDRWSEQFF.